This is a list of T cell receptor beta chains from one sample in a study of T cell repertoires in cytomegalovirus infection. One entry per CDR3 protein, called by TCRdb with MiXCR from the reads. The repertoire has about 300,000 distinct CDR3 sequences, approximately 10% of them found once; the top ten carry approximately 2.4%. Sequencing was done on a sample of PBMCs. Source of these receptors: a human donor in good health (CMV status not recorded). Some clones in this sample may be carry-over from other donors' samples. The CDR3 runs from the conserved cysteine through the conserved F or W. A D gene is named only where the DNA matches it firmly. Clone size, where shown, is once, few, many, or a class for clones that have expanded.

d_call	v_call	clone_size	j_call	cdr3_nt	cdr3_aa
NA	TRBV5-1	few	TRBJ2-6	TGCGCCAGCAGCTTGGAGGGTGAGGGGGCCAACGTCCTGACTTTC	CASSLEGEGANVLTF
TRBD1	TRBV27	few	TRBJ2-7	TGTGCCAGCAGACAGCAGACAGGGAGTCCCTACGAGCAGTACTTC	CASRQQTGSPYEQYF
TRBD2	TRBV27	many	TRBJ2-7	TGTGCCAGCAGTTTCGTCCCCGGGACTAGCGGGGGGGCCTCAAACGAGCAGTACTTC	CASSFVPGTSGGASNEQYF
NA	TRBV20-1	many	TRBJ2-5	TGCAGTGCTAGATCCGGGACCACCGTCAGGGAGACCCAGTACTTC	CSARSGTTVRETQYF
TRBD2	TRBV11-3	many	TRBJ2-2	TGTGCCAGCAGTTTAAGCGGGGGAGCGAACACCGGGGAGCTGTTTTTT	CASSLSGGANTGELFF
TRBD1	TRBV2	few	TRBJ2-2	TGTGCCAGCGTTGACAGGGGGACGAACACCGGGGAGCTGTTTTTT	CASVDRGTNTGELFF
TRBD2	TRBV7-2	many	TRBJ2-1	TGTGCCAGCAGCCTCAAGCGGGGGGGCATCCACAATGAGCAGTTCTTC	CASSLKRGGIHNEQFF
NA	TRBV5-4	few	TRBJ2-5	TGTGCCAGCAGCCCCGTGAGCCGAGAGGAGACCCAGTACTTC	CASSPVSREETQYF
NA	TRBV20-1	many	TRBJ1-5	TGCAGTGCTCCTCGGTGGGGGAAGGGCAATCAGCCCCAGCATTTT	CSAPRWGKGNQPQHF
TRBD2	TRBV6-2/TRBV6-3	many	TRBJ2-1	TGTGCCAGCAGTTACCCTGCGGGGGGGCGATTCAATGAGCAGTTCTTC	CASSYPAGGRFNEQFF
NA	TRBV19	many	TRBJ1-5	TGTGCCAGTAGTATTCGACCTAGCAATCAGCCCCAGCATTTT	CASSIRPSNQPQHF
NA	TRBV7-2	many	TRBJ2-2	TGTGCCAGCAGCTTAATGGAGCCAAGGATCACCGGGGAGCTGTTTTTT	CASSLMEPRITGELFF
NA	TRBV14	many	TRBJ1-6	TGTGCCAGCAGCCCCCAGGGAAGGGGCAATTCACCCCTCCACTTT	CASSPQGRGNSPLHF
NA	TRBV11-3	many	TRBJ1-1	TGTGCCAGCAGTCAGACAAGGGTGGGCACTGAAGCTTTCTTT	CASSQTRVGTEAFF
NA	TRBV19	many	TRBJ1-5	TGTGCCAGTAGTATAGAAGCGCCGGCGCTTAGCAATCAGCCCCAGCATTTT	CASSIEAPALSNQPQHF
NA	TRBV7-2	many	TRBJ2-5	TGTGCCAGCAGCTCGACTAGTATAGGGGAGACCCAGTACTTC	CASSSTSIGETQYF
TRBD2	TRBV7-9	many	TRBJ2-1	TGTGCCAGCAGCTTAGGAGTTAGCGGGGGTGACGAGCAGTTCTTC	CASSLGVSGGDEQFF
NA	TRBV4-3	few	TRBJ2-1	TGCGCCAGCAGCCATTACCAGGGTGACGGGAGCTCCTACAATGAGCAGTTCTTC	CASSHYQGDGSSYNEQFF
NA	TRBV20-1	many	TRBJ2-1	TGCAGTGCTAGAAGGTCAGCCACCTACAATGAGCAGTTCTTC	CSARRSATYNEQFF
NA	TRBV12-3/TRBV12-4	many	TRBJ1-4	TGTGCCAGCAGTCTCGAGGGACGGGCCGGGAAACTGTTTTTT	CASSLEGRAGKLFF
TRBD2	TRBV20-1	many	TRBJ2-3	TGCAGTGCTAGTGGCGGAGGCGCGGGGGGAACAGATACGCAGTATTTT	CSASGGGAGGTDTQYF
TRBD2	TRBV7-2	many	TRBJ2-1	TGTGCCAGCAGCTCAAGCGGGGGGTATTACAATGAGCAGTTCTTC	CASSSSGGYYNEQFF
NA	TRBV7-2	many	TRBJ2-2	TGTGCCAGCGGGGGGACGACAACCGGGGAGCTGTTTTTT	CASGGTTTGELFF
NA	TRBV2	NA	TRBJ1-2	TGTGCCAGCAGAAATAATTTCGGGTTCGACACCTTC	CASRNNFGFDTF
TRBD1	TRBV5-1	NA	TRBJ1-1	TGCGCCAGCAGCGATCCGAGGGGGCAGGACACTGAAGCTTTCTTT	CASSDPRGQDTEAFF
NA	TRBV7-9	many	TRBJ1-4	TGTGCCACCTCCTGGCCGGGGGAAAAACTGTTTTTT	CATSWPGEKLFF
TRBD1	TRBV19	many	TRBJ1-5	TGTGCCACCAATGGACAGGCTAATCGGCCCCAGCATTTT	CATNGQANRPQHF
TRBD1	TRBV18	many	TRBJ2-7	TGTGCCAGCTCACCAGGACAGGGTTTCTCCTACGAGCAGTACTTC	CASSPGQGFSYEQYF
NA	TRBV18	NA	TRBJ2-1	TGTGCCAGCTCACTTTCTGGACTTGCGGACAATGAGCAGTTCTTC	CASSLSGLADNEQFF
NA	TRBV29-1	many	TRBJ1-2	TGCAGTTCTTGGGGGGCGGGATCATTAACCTATGGCTACACCTTC	CSSWGAGSLTYGYTF
TRBD1	TRBV6-6	many	TRBJ1-4	TGTGCCAGCACGGGAACAGGGGAAGGCGGTGAAAAACTGTTTTTT	CASTGTGEGGEKLFF
TRBD1	TRBV7-9	many	TRBJ1-5	TGTGCCAGCAGCTCGACAGGGGGCGGCAGGAGCAATCAGCCCCAGCATTTT	CASSSTGGGRSNQPQHF
NA	TRBV12-3/TRBV12-4	many	TRBJ1-4	TGTGCCAGCAGGAACTCGGGGGTAAATGAAAAACTGTTTTTT	CASRNSGVNEKLFF
NA	TRBV20-1	NA	TRBJ1-5	TGCAGTGCTACAACGCAGGGTATAGCCCAGCATTTT	CSATTQGIAQHF
TRBD1	TRBV7-6	many	TRBJ2-1	TGTGCCAGCAGCGTCCGGGACAGGGTGGATACTGAGCAGTTCTTC	CASSVRDRVDTEQFF
NA	TRBV28	NA	TRBJ2-1	TGTGCCAGCAGTCCCCAACAGGTTAGGGAGCAGTTCTTC	CASSPQQVREQFF
NA	TRBV6-5	NA	TRBJ1-5	TGTGCCAGCAGACCCACGACAGGAAACAATCAGCCCCAGCATTTT	CASRPTTGNNQPQHF
TRBD1	TRBV20-1	few	TRBJ2-1	TGCAGTTTGTGGACAGGGAAGGTAGAGCACAATGAGCAGTTCTTC	CSLWTGKVEHNEQFF
NA	TRBV6-1	many	TRBJ2-2	TGTGCCAGCAGCGAAGGAGGGCAGGACCTCGGGGACACCGGGGAGCTGTTTTTT	CASSEGGQDLGDTGELFF
NA	TRBV6-2/TRBV6-3	many	TRBJ2-1	TGTGCCAGCATAAGTCAGGGGATATCGAATGAGCAGTTCTTC	CASISQGISNEQFF
TRBD2	TRBV6-2/TRBV6-3	many	TRBJ2-5	TGTGCCAGCAGTTACACCACCGGGACTAGCGGAGCCTTCCAAGAGACCCAGTACTTC	CASSYTTGTSGAFQETQYF
NA	TRBV6-2/TRBV6-3	many	TRBJ1-5	TGTGCCAGCCACCGGGGTCCTGAAGTCAATCAGCCCCAGCATTTT	CASHRGPEVNQPQHF
NA	TRBV28	NA	TRBJ2-6	TGTGCCAGCAGTTTTACCCCGATCTCTGGGGCCAACGTCCTGACTTTC	CASSFTPISGANVLTF
TRBD2	TRBV6-2/TRBV6-3	many	TRBJ2-1	TGTGCCAGCGTACAAGCGGGGGGGCTCGATGAGCAGTTCTTC	CASVQAGGLDEQFF
TRBD2	TRBV6-5	many	TRBJ2-7	TGTGCCAGCAGTTACTCGTGGGGGGGAGGCGTCTACGAGCAGTACTTC	CASSYSWGGGVYEQYF
NA	TRBV19	many	TRBJ2-5	TGTGCCAGTAGTACAAGGCGGACAAAAGAGACCCAGTACTTC	CASSTRRTKETQYF
NA	TRBV4-1	many	TRBJ2-2	TGCGCCAGCAGCCAAGAAATGCACCGGGAGCTGTTTTTT	CASSQEMHRELFF
NA	TRBV20-1	few	TRBJ2-3	TGCAGTGCTAGCCCGGGACGGCGATTATGGGATACGCAGTATTTT	CSASPGRRLWDTQYF
NA	TRBV28	many	TRBJ2-6	TGTGCCAGTAACGACGCACGGGCTGCTGGGGCCAACGTCCTGACTTTC	CASNDARAAGANVLTF
TRBD2	TRBV5-5	many	TRBJ2-3	TGTGCCAGCCACCCGGGGGGGAGCGGACTAACAGATACGCAGTATTTT	CASHPGGSGLTDTQYF
TRBD1	TRBV7-2	many	TRBJ2-1	TGTGCCAGCAGCGTACCGGGACAGGGGGCCGATGAGCAGTTCTTC	CASSVPGQGADEQFF
TRBD2	TRBV6-5	many	TRBJ2-3	TGTGCCAGCTGGCGGGGGGAGCCCGTGACAGATACGCAGTATTTT	CASWRGEPVTDTQYF
TRBD2	TRBV7-2	many	TRBJ2-7	TGTGCCAGCAGCTTAGTTCGCGGGGGGGCCAGCGAGCAGTACTTC	CASSLVRGGASEQYF
TRBD1	TRBV3-1	NA	TRBJ1-6	TGTGCCAGCAGCCTCGGGACAGGGGGCGGATCACCCCTCCACTTT	CASSLGTGGGSPLHF
NA	TRBV18	NA	TRBJ1-1	TGTGCCAGCTCACCACCTTCCAAAGGGACGGGGCGCACTGAAGCTTTCTTT	CASSPPSKGTGRTEAFF
NA	TRBV28	many	TRBJ2-3	TGTGCCAGCATACCTTCTCTCCGCACAGATACGCAGTATTTT	CASIPSLRTDTQYF
NA	TRBV2	many	TRBJ2-1	TGTGCCAGCAGTTACTCTACAGGGTACAATGAGCAGTTCTTC	CASSYSTGYNEQFF